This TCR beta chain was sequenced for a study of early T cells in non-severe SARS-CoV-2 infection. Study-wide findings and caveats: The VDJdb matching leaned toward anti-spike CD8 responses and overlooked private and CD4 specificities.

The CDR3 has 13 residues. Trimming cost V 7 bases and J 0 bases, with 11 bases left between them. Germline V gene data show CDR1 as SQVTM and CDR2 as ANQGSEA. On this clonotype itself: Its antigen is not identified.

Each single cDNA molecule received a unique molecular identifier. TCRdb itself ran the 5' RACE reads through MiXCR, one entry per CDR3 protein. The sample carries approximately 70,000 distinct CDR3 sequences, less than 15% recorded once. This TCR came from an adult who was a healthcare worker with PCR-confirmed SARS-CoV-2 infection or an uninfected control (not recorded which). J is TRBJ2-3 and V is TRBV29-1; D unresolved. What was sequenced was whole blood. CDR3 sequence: CSASVTSTDTQYF. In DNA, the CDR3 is TGCAGCGCGAGCGTGACTAGCACAGATACGCAGTATTTT.